The source of this T cell receptor beta chain is a study of blood T cells in healthy people across ages. Points on this clonotype: What it recognizes is unknown.

Germline lookup yields CDR1 SGDLS and CDR2 YYNGEE. This CDR3 is 13 amino acids long. V dropped 4 bases and J dropped 11 bases, with 18 bases sitting between them. General study results and limits: Expanded clonotype changes were possibly confounded by unknown donor CMV status.

The use of a sample-barcoded 5' primer and a J-beta primer mix characterized a second PCR of about 7 to 12 cycles. With 12 random nucleotides, a template-switch adaptor tagged each individual cDNA molecule. One entry per CDR3 protein, called by TCRdb with MiXCR from the 5' RACE reads. The sample includes about 830,000 distinct CDR3 sequences, about three fifths of them seen just once. The sample taken for sequencing was blood. This clonotype was sampled from a man aged 25-45 years in good health. This chain uses TRBV9 with TRBJ2-5; no clear D gene. For the CDR3, the DNA is TGTGCCAGCAGCACCCGAGAGTACAATGAGCAGTACTTC. Protein: CASSTREYNEQYF. Using reference TRBV9 and TRBJ2-5 for the parts outside the CDR3, the full variable domain is DSGVTQTPKHLITATGQRVTLRCSPRSGDLSVYWYQQSLDQGLQFLIQYYNGEERAKGNILERFSAQQFPDLHSELNLSSLELGDSALYFCASSTREYNEQYFGPGTRLLVL.